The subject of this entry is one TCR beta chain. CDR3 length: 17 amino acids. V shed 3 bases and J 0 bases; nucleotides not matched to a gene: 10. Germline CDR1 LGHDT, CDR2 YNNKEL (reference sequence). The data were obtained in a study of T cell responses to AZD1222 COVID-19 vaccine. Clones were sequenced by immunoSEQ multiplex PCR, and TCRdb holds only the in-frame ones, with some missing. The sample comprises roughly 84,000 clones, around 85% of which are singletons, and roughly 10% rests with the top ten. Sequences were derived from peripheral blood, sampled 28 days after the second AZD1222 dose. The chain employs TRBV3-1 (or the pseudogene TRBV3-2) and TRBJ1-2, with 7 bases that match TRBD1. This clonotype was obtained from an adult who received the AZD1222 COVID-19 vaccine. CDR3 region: CASSHRKDRFANYGYTF. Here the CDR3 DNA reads TGTGCCAGCAGCCATAGAAAGGACAGGTTCGCTAACTATGGCTACACCTTC.